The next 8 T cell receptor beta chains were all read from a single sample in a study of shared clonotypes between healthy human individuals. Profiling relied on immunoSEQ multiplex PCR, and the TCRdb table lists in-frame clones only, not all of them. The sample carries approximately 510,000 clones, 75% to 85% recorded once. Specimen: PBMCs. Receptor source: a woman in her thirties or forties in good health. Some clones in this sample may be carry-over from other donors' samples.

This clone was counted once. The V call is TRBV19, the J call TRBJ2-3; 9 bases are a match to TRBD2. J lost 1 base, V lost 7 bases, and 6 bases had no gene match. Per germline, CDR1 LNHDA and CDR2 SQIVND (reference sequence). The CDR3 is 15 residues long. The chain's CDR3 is CASNHRTSGTDTQYF. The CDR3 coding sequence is TGTGCCAGTAACCATCGGACTAGCGGCACAGATACGCAGTATTTT.

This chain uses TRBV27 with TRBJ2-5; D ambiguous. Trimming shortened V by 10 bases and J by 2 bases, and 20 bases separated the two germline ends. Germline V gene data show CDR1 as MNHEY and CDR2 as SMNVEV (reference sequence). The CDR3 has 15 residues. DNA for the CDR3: TGTGCCACCCTCTGGCCCCCCCGGCCACAAGAGACCCAGTACTTC. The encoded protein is CATLWPPRPQETQYF.

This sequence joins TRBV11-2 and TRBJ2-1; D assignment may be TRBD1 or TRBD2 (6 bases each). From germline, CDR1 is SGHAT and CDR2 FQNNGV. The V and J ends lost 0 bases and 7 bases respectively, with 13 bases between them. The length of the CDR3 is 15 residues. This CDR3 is CASSLDRGTMNEQFF. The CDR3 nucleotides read TGTGCCAGCAGCTTAGATCGGGGGACAATGAATGAGCAGTTCTTC.

CDR3 nucleotides: TGTGCCAGCAGCCTAGGGCAGGGGGCTTTCACGGATACGCAGTATTTT. It translates to CASSLGQGAFTDTQYF. The V call is TRBV28, the J call TRBJ2-3; 8 bases map to TRBD1. V lost 6 bases, J lost 6 bases, and 14 bases stayed unmatched. The CDR3 sequence is 16 residues long. Per germline, CDR1 MDHEN and CDR2 SYDVKM. Filled out from reference TRBV28 and TRBJ2-3, the complete variable domain reads DVKVTQSSRYLVKRTGEKVFLECVQDMDHENMFWYRQDPGLGLRLIYFSYDVKMKEKGDIPEGYSVSREKKERFSLILESASTNQTSMYLCASSLGQGAFTDTQYFGPGTRLTVL.

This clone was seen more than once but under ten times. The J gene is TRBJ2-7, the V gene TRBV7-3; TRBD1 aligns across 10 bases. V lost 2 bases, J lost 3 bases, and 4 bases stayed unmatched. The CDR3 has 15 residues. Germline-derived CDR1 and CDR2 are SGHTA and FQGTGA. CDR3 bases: TGTGCCAGCAGCTTAGGGGGACAGGGGCTCTACGAGCAGTACTTC. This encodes CASSLGGQGLYEQYF.

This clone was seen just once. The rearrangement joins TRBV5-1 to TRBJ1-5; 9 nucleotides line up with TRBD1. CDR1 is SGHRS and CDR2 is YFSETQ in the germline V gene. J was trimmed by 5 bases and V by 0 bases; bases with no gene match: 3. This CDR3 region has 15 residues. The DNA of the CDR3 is TGCGCCAGCAGCTTGGGGGACAGGGAGGATCAGCCCCAGCATTTT. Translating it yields CASSLGDREDQPQHF.

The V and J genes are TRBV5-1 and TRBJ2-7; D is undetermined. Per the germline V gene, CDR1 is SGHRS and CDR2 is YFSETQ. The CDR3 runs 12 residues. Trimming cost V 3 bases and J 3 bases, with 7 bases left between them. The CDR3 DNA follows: TGCGCCAGCAGCTCCCAGCTCTACGAGCAGTACTTC. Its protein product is CASSSQLYEQYF.

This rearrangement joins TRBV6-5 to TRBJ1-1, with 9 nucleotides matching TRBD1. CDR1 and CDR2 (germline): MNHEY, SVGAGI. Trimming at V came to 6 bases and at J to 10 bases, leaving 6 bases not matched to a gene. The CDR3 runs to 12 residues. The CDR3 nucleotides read TGTGCCAGCAGCCAGGACAGGGGAAGAGCTTTCTTT. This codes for CASSQDRGRAFF.